This TCR beta chain was identified during a study of shared clonotypes between healthy human individuals. Terminally differentiated effector memory CD45RA+ cells were left out of the naive CD8 fraction, which was CD45RO-negative and positively selected for CCR7. This CDR3 is 17 amino acids long. Germline V gene data show CDR1 as SGHRS and CDR2 as YFSETQ. The trim removed 4 bases at V and 4 bases at J, leaving 8 bases unmatched. Measured with immunoSEQ multiplex PCR; TCRdb has only the in-frame clones, and not every one. The data contain hundreds of thousands of clones, 85% to 95% of them seen just once; the ten biggest clones take up over 0.095%.

The source of this sequence is a young woman in good health. The sample comprised naive CD8+ T cells sorted from blood. V and J are TRBV5-1 and TRBJ2-2, with 12 bases fitting TRBD1. The CDR3 spells CASSTGTGGVSTGELFF. The CDR3 DNA reads TGCGCCAGCAGCACCGGGACAGGGGGCGTGAGCACCGGGGAGCTGTTTTTT.